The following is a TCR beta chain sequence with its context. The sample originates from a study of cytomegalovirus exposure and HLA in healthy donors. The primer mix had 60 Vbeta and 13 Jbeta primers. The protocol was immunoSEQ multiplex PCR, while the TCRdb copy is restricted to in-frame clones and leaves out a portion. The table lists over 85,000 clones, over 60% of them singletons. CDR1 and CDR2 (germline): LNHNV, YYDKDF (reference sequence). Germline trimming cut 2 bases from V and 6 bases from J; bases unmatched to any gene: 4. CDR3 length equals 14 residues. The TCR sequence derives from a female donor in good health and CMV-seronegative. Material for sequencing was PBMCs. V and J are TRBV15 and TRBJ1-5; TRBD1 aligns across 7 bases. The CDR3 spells CATSRHTGVQPQHF. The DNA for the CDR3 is TGTGCCACCAGCAGACACACAGGGGTTCAGCCCCAGCATTTT.